The 31 T cell receptor beta chains presented below share a single source sample, sequenced in a study of blood T cell repertoires in COVID-19. This table comes from immunoSEQ multiplex PCR, and its TCRdb copy is limited to in-frame clones, with some not included. Of approximately 290,000 clones listed, approximately 86% were seen once; the top ten hold about 1%. Sequenced: peripheral blood. The source is a human donor with COVID-19, enrolled during active disease. The donor label of this sample is uncertain.

The chain has TRBV7-9 and TRBJ2-7, with 8 nucleotides matching TRBD1. CDR1 and CDR2 (germline): SEHNR, FQNEAQ (reference sequence). The ends lost 10 bases at V and 5 bases at J; junction bases unmatched: 10. The CDR3 runs 13 residues. This CDR3 reads CAMGTGGIHEQYF. DNA of the CDR3: TGTGCCATGGGAACAGGGGGAATCCACGAGCAGTACTTC.

This clone occurred many times. Other DNA sequences from this sample encode an identical CDR3 as well. This rearrangement joins TRBV19 to TRBJ2-2; D gene uncertain. Germline V gene lookup returns CDR1 LNHDA and CDR2 SQIVND (reference sequence). Between the trimmed V and J ends, which lost 11 bases and 1 base, there was a span of 23 bases. The CDR3 has 17 amino acids. The CDR3 protein is CAGFVVRLTGNTGELFF. CDR3 coding DNA: TGTGCCGGCTTTGTCGTGCGGCTAACGGGGAACACCGGGGAGCTGTTTTTT.

The rearrangement links TRBV7-9 to TRBJ2-1; 9 bases line up with TRBD2. Germline CDR1 SEHNR, CDR2 FQNEAQ (reference sequence). The CDR3 consists of 14 residues. The V and J ends lost 5 bases and 7 bases, in that order; junction bases with no gene match: 6. The CDR3, as DNA: TGTGCCAGCAGCCTCAGACTAGCGGAAAATGAGCAGTTCTTC. It yields the protein CASSLRLAENEQFF.

The chain has TRBV29-1 and TRBJ2-5; 8 positions agree with TRBD1. CDR1 is SQVTM, CDR2 ANQGSEA, per germline. CDR3 length: 12 residues. Unmatched junction bases numbered 9, after V lost 8 bases and J lost 7 bases. CDR3 nucleotides: TGCAGCCATTCAGGGGGCGCGGTGACCCAGTACTTC. Protein: CSHSGGAVTQYF.

The chain couples TRBV6-5 to TRBJ1-2; weak D call: TRBD1 (5 bases). V lost 5 bases to trimming and J lost 2 bases, with 9 bases between them. The CDR3 extends over 13 amino acids. Per germline, CDR1 MNHEY and CDR2 SVGAGI. CDR3: CASSPGANYGYTF. CDR3 DNA sequence: TGTGCCAGCAGTCCTGGGGCGAACTATGGCTACACCTTC.

Concerning this clone itself: This sample also contains other DNA sequences that code for the same CDR3. The V and J genes are TRBV19 and TRBJ1-5; D gene unclear. Trimming removed 5 bases from V and 0 bases from J, with 5 bases in between. Germline CDR1 is LNHDA and CDR2 is SQIVND (reference sequence). CDR3 length: 13 amino acids. CDR3 sequence: CASSLSSNQPQHF. The CDR3, as DNA: TGTGCCAGTAGTCTCAGTAGCAATCAGCCCCAGCATTTT.

The chain joins TRBV6-1 to TRBJ2-3; 10 bases fit TRBD2. The germline gives CDR1 MNHNS, CDR2 SASEGT. With 4 bases clipped from V and 4 bases from J, the junction kept 8 bases outside the gene matches. This CDR3 comprises 16 residues. The CDR3 loop reads CASSAVSGRSADTQYF. In nucleotides, the CDR3 is TGTGCCAGCAGTGCGGTTAGCGGGAGGTCAGCAGATACGCAGTATTTT.

Written as DNA, the CDR3 is TGTGCCGCCTTTCCTGGGGACAGGCCGGGAAGCACTGAAGCTTTCTTT. Its translation is CAAFPGDRPGSTEAFF. The V call is TRBV19, the J call TRBJ1-1; 8 bases agree with TRBD1. The germline CDR1 and CDR2 sequences are LNHDA and SQIVND (reference sequence). CDR3 length equals 16 residues. V trimming: 11 bases; J trimming: 4 bases; junction bases outside the gene matches: 18.

The chain links TRBV10-1 to TRBJ2-6, with unresolved D. This CDR3 contains 14 residues. V was shortened by 3 bases and J by 3 bases, with 6 bases between the two germline ends. Germline loops: CDR1 WNHNN, CDR2 SYGVQD (reference sequence). The CDR3 here is CASSDGLGANVLTF. The CDR3 DNA follows: TGCGCCAGCAGTGACGGTCTTGGGGCCAACGTCCTGACTTTC.

The V call is TRBV5-1, the J call TRBJ2-5; D may be TRBD2 (6 bases). CDR1 SGHRS and CDR2 YFSETQ come from the germline V gene. The CDR3 extends over 16 amino acids. Between the trimmed V and J ends, which lost 0 bases and 5 bases, there was a span of 17 bases. DNA of the CDR3: TGCGCCAGCAGCTTGGGCACGCGGGGAGTTGGGGAGACCCAGTACTTC. Translated, it gives CASSLGTRGVGETQYF.

The sample holds one count of this clone. V and J are TRBV12-3 or TRBV12-4 and TRBJ2-2; no firm D call. The CDR3 extends over 13 amino acids. The V gene lost 0 bases and the J gene lost 5 bases, with 4 bases spanning the gap. The CDR3 nucleotides read TGTGCCAGCAGTTTAGCGTCAACCGGGGAGCTGTTTTTT. It yields the protein CASSLASTGELFF.

The rearrangement uses TRBV7-9 and TRBJ1-6; unclear D gene. Trimming left V 4 bases short and J 6 bases short, with 7 bases between. Germline V CDR1 and CDR2: SEHNR, FQNEAQ (reference sequence). The CDR3 is 13 amino acids. The CDR3 is CASSSEINSPLHF. CDR3 nucleotide sequence: TGTGCCAGCAGCTCGGAGATTAATTCACCCCTCCACTTT.

The J gene is TRBJ2-1, the V gene TRBV5-4; tentatively, D is TRBD2 (6 bases). The CDR3 extends over 12 amino acids. From germline, CDR1 is SGHNT and CDR2 YYREEE (reference sequence). V lost 4 bases to trimming and J lost 7 bases, with 9 bases between them. DNA of the CDR3: TGTGCCAGCAGCGTGGGACTTAATGAGCAGTTCTTC. Amino acid sequence: CASSVGLNEQFF. Supplemented by reference TRBV5-4 and TRBJ2-1, the full variable domain reads ETGVTQSPTHLIKTRGQQVTLRCSSQSGHNTVSWYQQALGQGPQFIFQYYREEENGRGNFPPRFSGLQFPNYSSELNVNALELDDSALYLCASSVGLNEQFFGPGTRLTVL.

The chain combines TRBV30 with TRBJ2-2; 10 positions agree with TRBD1. The V gene's germline CDR1 is GTSNPN and CDR2 SVGIG (reference sequence). This CDR3 spans 14 amino acids. This CDR3 reads CAGTGDQDTGELFF. The DNA for the CDR3 is TGTGCTGGGACAGGGGATCAAGACACCGGGGAGCTGTTTTTT.

V is TRBV6-6 and J is TRBJ2-1, with D uncertain. The CDR3 is 16 residues long. Trimming took 5 bases from V and 0 from J, leaving 14 bases between them. Germline lookup yields CDR1 MNHNY and CDR2 SVGAGI (reference sequence). CDR3 sequence reads: CASSTTPGSSYNEQFF. CDR3 nucleotide sequence: TGTGCCAGCAGTACAACGCCAGGAAGCTCCTACAATGAGCAGTTCTTC.

The chain links TRBV28 to TRBJ2-1; no clear D gene. The germline V and J ends were trimmed by 3 bases and 10 bases, with 16 bases remaining between them. This CDR3 region has 14 residues. Germline CDR1 reads MDHEN; CDR2 reads SYDVKM. CDR3 DNA sequence: TGTGCCAGCAGTTTCCCGCAAACAACACGAGAGCAGTTCTTC. This translates into CASSFPQTTREQFF.

The sample holds one count of this clone. The chain has TRBV27 and TRBJ2-7, with a tentative D call TRBD2 (6 bases). The V and J ends lost 4 bases and 3 bases respectively, with 22 bases between them. CDR1 and CDR2 from the germline V gene are MNHEY and SMNVEV (reference sequence). This CDR3 has 17 amino acids. CDR3 sequence (DNA): TGTGCCAGCAGTTACAAGTCTGGGGGAGGAATGGGCTACGAGCAGTACTTC. This sequence encodes CASSYKSGGGMGYEQYF.

The rearrangement links TRBV7-3 to TRBJ2-3; perhaps TRBD2 as D (6 bases). V was shortened by 5 bases and J by 6 bases, with 18 bases between the two germline ends. The germline CDR1 and CDR2 sequences are SGHTA and FQGTGA. The CDR3 loop spans 15 amino acids. The CDR3 coding sequence is TGTGCCAGCAGCCGGGACTCCCGGAGGGTTGATACGCAGTATTTT. Residues: CASSRDSRRVDTQYF.

V is TRBV10-3 and J is TRBJ1-5, with D unclear. V was pared by 4 bases and J by 5 bases, with 15 bases between. The CDR3 extends over 15 amino acids. In germline, CDR1 is ENHRY, CDR2 SYGVKD. This CDR3 is CAISVREGFDQPQHF. CDR3 nucleotide sequence: TGTGCCATCAGTGTGAGGGAAGGATTCGATCAGCCCCAGCATTTT.

V and J are TRBV7-2 and TRBJ2-5; 12 bases fit TRBD2. The CDR3 loop spans 15 amino acids. The germline V gene has CDR1 SGHTA and CDR2 FQGNSA. V gave up 3 bases and J gave up 4 bases; unmatched junction bases: 3. In nucleotides, the CDR3 is TGTGCCAGCAGCTTCGGGGGACTAGCGGGAGAGACCCAGTACTTC. It codes for CASSFGGLAGETQYF.

This clone was picked up one time. This chain joins TRBV10-3 and TRBJ1-2; the D gene is possibly TRBD1 (6 bases). Between the trimmed V and J ends, which lost 5 bases and 6 bases, there was a span of 16 bases. The CDR3 totals 14 residues. CDR1 is ENHRY and CDR2 is SYGVKD in the germline V gene. CDR3 in amino acids: CAISIQGPEDGYTF. As DNA, the CDR3 is TGTGCCATCAGTATACAGGGCCCGGAGGATGGCTACACCTTC.

J is TRBJ2-5 and V is TRBV7-9, with D possibly being TRBD2 (6 bases). The V end was cut by 5 bases, the J end by 7 bases, with 23 bases between. CDR1 is SEHNR and CDR2 is FQNEAQ in the germline V gene (reference sequence). The CDR3 runs 16 residues. The chain's CDR3 is CASSPGEETRAGTQYF. Written as DNA, the CDR3 is TGTGCCAGCAGCCCGGGTGAAGAGACTAGAGCGGGGACCCAGTACTTC.

The chain couples TRBV27 to TRBJ2-7; TRBD2 aligns across 7 bases. Germline loops: CDR1 MNHEY, CDR2 SMNVEV (reference sequence). The ends lost 3 bases at V and 3 bases at J; junction bases unmatched: 5. The CDR3 runs to 14 residues. CDR3 DNA sequence: TGTGCCAGCAGTTTGGGAGGGCCCATCTACGAGCAGTACTTC. This encodes CASSLGGPIYEQYF.

This chain uses TRBV4-3 with TRBJ2-1; the match to TRBD2 covers 7 bases. Trimming cost V 0 bases and J 4 bases; bases outside gene matches: 6. The CDR3 consists of 16 residues. Germline CDR1 and CDR2: LGHNA and YSLEER. The chain's CDR3 is CASSQDNQRGYNEQFF. CDR3 in DNA: TGCGCCAGCAGCCAAGATAACCAGCGGGGATACAATGAGCAGTTCTTC.

The CDR3 bases are TGTGCCAGCGCGAGGGTGAGGAATGGCTACACCTTC. It encodes CASARVRNGYTF. V is TRBV2 and J is TRBJ1-2; unclear D gene. Germline CDR1 SNHLY, CDR2 FYNNEI. Trimming shortened V by 8 bases and J by 6 bases, and 13 bases separated the two germline ends. The CDR3 loop spans 12 amino acids. Looking up the rest from reference TRBV2 and TRBJ1-2 gives the full variable domain: EPEVTQTPSHQVTQMGQEVILRCVPISNHLYFYWYRQILGQKVEFLVSFYNNEISEKSEIFDDQFSVERPDGSNFTLKIRSTKLEDSAMYFCASARVRNGYTFGSGTRLTVV.

This chain uses TRBV11-3 with TRBJ2-7, with 11 positions matching TRBD1. V shed 4 bases, J shed 3 bases, and the junction held 5 bases outside the gene matches. CDR3 length: 15 residues. Germline V gene lookup returns CDR1 SGHNT and CDR2 YENEEA. DNA for the CDR3: TGTGCCAGCAGCTCTGGGACAGGGGGTCGCTACGAGCAGTACTTC. This sequence encodes CASSSGTGGRYEQYF.

The V and J genes are TRBV19 and TRBJ1-2; 9 bases match TRBD1. The V gene's germline CDR1 is LNHDA and CDR2 SQIVND (reference sequence). The V and J ends lost 5 bases and 5 bases, in that order; junction bases with no gene match: 6. The CDR3 runs 14 residues. The CDR3 here is CASSDRDRVYGYTF. Written as DNA, the CDR3 is TGTGCCAGTAGTGACCGGGACAGGGTTTATGGCTACACCTTC.

The gene calls are TRBV11-2 and TRBJ1-5, with TRBD1 matching over 10 bases. The V gene's germline CDR1 is SGHAT and CDR2 FQNNGV. The V and J ends lost 6 bases and 5 bases, in that order; junction bases with no gene match: 4. The CDR3 runs to 14 residues. CDR3 sequence reads: CASSQTGGDQPQHF. DNA of the CDR3: TGTGCCAGCAGTCAGACAGGGGGCGATCAGCCCCAGCATTTT.

This clone appeared once. The J gene is TRBJ2-3, the V gene TRBV25-1; 10 bases are shared with TRBD2. Germline CDR1 and CDR2: MGHDK and SYGVNS. J gave up 6 bases and V 3 bases, and 3 bases lay outside the gene matches. The CDR3 loop spans 14 amino acids. DNA for the CDR3: TGTGCCAGCAGTGACGGGACTAGCGTTGATACGCAGTATTTT. Translating gives CASSDGTSVDTQYF.

This chain links TRBV28 with TRBJ2-2; TRBD2 might be the D (6 bases). This CDR3 has 17 residues. Germline V gives CDR1 MDHEN, CDR2 SYDVKM. Trimming shortened V by 6 bases and J by 4 bases, and 21 bases separated the two germline ends. The chain's CDR3 is CASSPLGRSSGTGELFF. The CDR3 nucleotides read TGTGCCAGCAGCCCACTAGGGAGGAGTAGCGGCACCGGGGAGCTGTTTTTT.

The chain recombines TRBV6-5 with TRBJ1-1; D unresolved. Germline loops: CDR1 MNHEY, CDR2 SVGAGI. The CDR3 is 15 residues long. Between the trimmed V and J ends, which lost 5 bases and 2 bases, there was a span of 15 bases. The CDR3 sequence is CASSRITRGNTEAFF. The CDR3 nucleotides read TGTGCCAGCAGTCGAATCACACGGGGAAACACTGAAGCTTTCTTT.